Below, 13 T cell receptor beta chains from the same sample are listed, as sequenced in a study of post-analysis software for immune sequencing data. General observations from the study: Five TRBV segments were significantly more frequent in patients than in controls. TRBV5-6, TRBV5-1 and TRBV20-1 were among these segments.

Antigens for these TCRs are unknown. Unique molecular identifiers tagged the TCR beta cDNA libraries. One entry per CDR3 protein results from TCRdb running MiXCR on the PCR reads. Among roughly 600,000 distinct CDR3 sequences, about 44% were seen once, and the ten largest hold around 1.7%. The sequenced sample consisted of blood. The receptors originated from a girl aged 5-17 years with multiple sclerosis.

The chain employs TRBV12-3 or TRBV12-4 and TRBJ1-2; 9 positions agree with TRBD1. V was pared by 5 bases and J by 8 bases, with 6 bases of the junction left unmatched. There are 13 residues in the CDR3. The CDR3 DNA reads TGTGCCAGCAGTCCCGGGACAGGGTTAGGCTACACCTTC. Translating it yields CASSPGTGLGYTF.

This clonotype was picked up a small number of times. The gene calls are TRBV5-1 and TRBJ2-7, with 7 bases lining up with TRBD1. The length of the CDR3 is 15 residues. With 1 base clipped from V and 3 bases from J, the junction kept 7 bases outside the gene matches. Germline CDR1 and CDR2: SGHRS and YFSETQ. The DNA of the CDR3 is TGCGCCAGCAGCTTGAGTGGACAGGATTACTACGAGCAGTACTTC. Translation gives CASSLSGQDYYEQYF.

This clonotype has more than one count but fewer than ten. This chain links TRBV4-2 with TRBJ2-7, with D unresolved. CDR1 and CDR2 (germline): LGHNA, YNFKEQ. V was trimmed by 0 bases and J by 0 bases, leaving 12 bases between them. This CDR3 is 16 amino acids long. CDR3 protein: CASSQDGSASSYEQYF. Here the CDR3 DNA reads TGTGCCAGCAGCCAAGATGGGTCGGCAAGCTCCTACGAGCAGTACTTC.

The rearrangement joins TRBV7-3 to TRBJ2-3; TRBD2 agrees at 13 bases. CDR3 length: 18 residues. Germline loops: CDR1 SGHTA, CDR2 FQGTGA. J gave up 0 bases and V 4 bases, and 7 bases lay outside the gene matches. CDR3 sequence: CASSSGLAGPSSTDTQYF. The CDR3 nucleotides read TGTGCCAGCAGCTCGGGACTAGCGGGGCCCTCTAGCACAGATACGCAGTATTTT. Together with reference TRBV7-3 and TRBJ2-3, the CDR3 gives the full variable domain: GAGVSQTPSNKVTEKGKYVELRCDPISGHTALYWYRQSLGQGPEFLIYFQGTGAADDSGLPNDRFFAVRPEGSVSTLKIQRTERGDSAVYLCASSSGLAGPSSTDTQYFGPGTRLTVL.

The V call is TRBV7-6, the J call TRBJ2-1; 11 positions agree with TRBD2. CDR1 SGHVS and CDR2 FNYEAQ come from the germline V gene. The CDR3 covers 16 residues. V trimming: 6 bases; J trimming: 1 base; junction bases outside the gene matches: 5. CDR3 nucleotides: TGTGCCAGCAGTACTAGCGGGAGTACTTCCTACAATGAGCAGTTCTTC. It translates to CASSTSGSTSYNEQFF.

The rearrangement links TRBV29-1 to TRBJ2-7; D gene uncertain. Trimming stripped 2 bases from V and 6 bases from J, with 14 bases between. The CDR3 spans 13 residues. Germline V gene data show CDR1 as SQVTM and CDR2 as ANQGSEA. CDR3 sequence (DNA): TGCAGCGTTGAAATCGTGAGTACCAGCGAGCAGTACTTC. This gives the protein CSVEIVSTSEQYF.

This chain joins TRBV20-1 and TRBJ2-1; 9 positions match TRBD1. Germline CDR1 and CDR2: DFQATT and SNEGSKA (reference sequence). The CDR3 sequence is 14 residues long. J gave up 6 bases and V 4 bases, and 7 bases lay outside the gene matches. Here the CDR3 DNA reads TGCAGTGCTACACCGGGACAGGGCGGCAATGAGCAGTTCTTC. Amino acid sequence: CSATPGQGGNEQFF.

This chain links TRBV21-1 with TRBJ2-3; the table calls TRBD2, which could not be checked here. TRBV21-1 counts as a pseudogene. There are 19 residues in the CDR3. This chain's CDR3 is CASSKDLEASGRAPDTQYF. The CDR3 DNA follows: TGTGCCAGCAGCAAAGACCTTGAGGCTAGCGGGAGGGCCCCAGATACGCAGTATTTT.

This rearrangement joins TRBV5-1 to TRBJ2-7; D remains ambiguous. With 2 bases removed from V and 5 bases from J, the gap between germline ends came to 11 bases. Germline CDR1 and CDR2: SGHRS and YFSETQ. The CDR3 extends over 13 amino acids. In nucleotides, the CDR3 is TGCGCCAGCAGCTTAGGAACTCTGAACGAGCAGTACTTC. Protein: CASSLGTLNEQYF.

In its sample, this clonotype was seen a few times. The chain combines TRBV6-5 with TRBJ2-7; D is unresolved. Trimming stripped 0 bases from V and 9 bases from J, with 12 bases between. Germline V gene sequence: CDR1 MNHEY, CDR2 SVGAGI. The CDR3 consists of 13 residues. CDR3 region: CASSYSGLHGQYF. The CDR3 DNA sequence: TGTGCCAGCAGTTACTCGGGCCTACACGGGCAGTACTTC.

This sequence joins TRBV15 and TRBJ2-5; 9 positions match TRBD2. With 0 bases clipped from V and 5 bases from J, the junction kept 4 bases outside the gene matches. The CDR3 runs 15 residues. Germline V gene lookup returns CDR1 LNHNV and CDR2 YYDKDF (reference sequence). Written as DNA, the CDR3 is TGTGCCACCAGCAGAGATAGGACTAGCGTGGAGACCCAGTACTTC. Encoded protein: CATSRDRTSVETQYF.

The rearrangement links TRBV5-1 to TRBJ2-1; 7 bases align to TRBD2. Germline-derived CDR1 and CDR2 are SGHRS and YFSETQ. CDR3 size: 12 residues. With 2 bases clipped from V and 9 bases from J, the junction kept 2 bases outside the gene matches. Written as DNA, the CDR3 is TGCGCCAGCAGCTTAGCGGGGCTTGAGCAGTTCTTC. It yields the protein CASSLAGLEQFF.

The chain employs TRBV7-9 and TRBJ2-5; the D is unclear. This CDR3 region has 16 residues. Germline values: CDR1 SEHNR, CDR2 FQNEAQ (reference sequence). V dropped 5 bases and J dropped 1 base, with 17 bases sitting between them. CDR3 in DNA: TGTGCCAGCAGCCCTAAAGGAACCTTCACCCAAGAGACCCAGTACTTC. Translated: CASSPKGTFTQETQYF. Using reference TRBV7-9 and TRBJ2-5 for the parts outside the CDR3, the full variable domain is DTGVSQNPRHKITKRGQNVTFRCDPISEHNRLYWYRQTLGQGPEFLTYFQNEAQLEKSRLLSDRFSAERPKGSFSTLEIQRTEQGDSAMYLCASSPKGTFTQETQYFGPGTRLLVL.